Listed below are T cell receptor beta chains from one sample, sequenced in a study of CD8 T cells in Susac syndrome. TCRdb re-called the immunoSEQ multiplex PCR reads with MiXCR, one entry per CDR3 protein. The sample contains tens of thousands of distinct CDR3 sequences, over 85% of which appear only once. Sample: CD8+ T cells from PBMCs. These TCRs come from a human donor with Susac syndrome. The CDR3 runs from the conserved cysteine through the conserved F or W. D genes are given only for firm matches. Clone size is shown for a subset of rows, as once, few, many or a class of expanded clone.

clone size	V gene	D gene	J gene	CDR3 DNA	CDR3 protein
NA	TRBV5-6	NA	TRBJ2-7	TGTGCCAGCAGCTTCCCGGGGGACACCTACGAGCAGTACTTC	CASSFPGDTYEQYF
NA	TRBV7-9	NA	TRBJ1-2	TGTGCCAGCAGCTTGGACAACTATGGCTACACCTTC	CASSLDNYGYTF
NA	TRBV4-2	TRBD1	TRBJ1-5	TGTGCCAGCAGCCAAGGGGGACAGGGGGGCCCCCAGCCCCAGCATTTT	CASSQGGQGGPQPQHF
NA	TRBV6-2/TRBV6-3	TRBD1	TRBJ2-2	TGTGCCAGCAGTTCAGGGGGGAACACCGGGGAGCTGTTTTTT	CASSSGGNTGELFF
NA	TRBV5-6	NA	TRBJ1-2	TGTGCCAGCAGCATACAGGGCAGGGGATACTATGGCTACACCTTC	CASSIQGRGYYGYTF
once	TRBV28	TRBD1	TRBJ1-5	TGTGCCAGCAGTTTATTTAGGGGGCGCGATCAGCCCCAGCATTTT	CASSLFRGRDQPQHF
NA	TRBV5-4	TRBD1	TRBJ1-1	TGTGCCAGCAGTGAGGACAGGTCGAACACTGAAGCTTTCTTT	CASSEDRSNTEAFF
NA	TRBV28	TRBD1	TRBJ2-7	TGTGCCAGCAGCGGGACAGGGGAATCCTACGAGCAGTACTTC	CASSGTGESYEQYF
NA	TRBV6-2/TRBV6-3	TRBD2	TRBJ2-3	TGTGCCAGCGTGGCGGGAGAGGCAGATACGCAGTATTTT	CASVAGEADTQYF
NA	TRBV3-1	TRBD1	TRBJ2-7	TGTGCCAGCAGCCGAAGCCCGGGACAGCCCTACGAGCAGTACTTC	CASSRSPGQPYEQYF
NA	TRBV11-3	TRBD1	TRBJ2-3	TGTGCCAGCAGCTTAGGCAGGGGGCGCAATCCAGATACGCAGTATTTT	CASSLGRGRNPDTQYF
NA	TRBV30	NA	TRBJ2-5	TGTGCCTGGAGTGTATCGCGGGGTCCGGGGGAGACCCAGTACTTC	CAWSVSRGPGETQYF
NA	TRBV6-5	NA	TRBJ2-2	TGTGCCAGCAGTTATGGTCCTGGGGAGTCGAACACCGGGGAGCTGTTTTTT	CASSYGPGESNTGELFF
NA	TRBV6-6	NA	TRBJ2-5	TGTGCCAGCAGTTACTCGAAGGAGAGAGGCCAAGAGACCCAGTACTTC	CASSYSKERGQETQYF
NA	TRBV6-1	TRBD2	TRBJ2-2	TGTGCCAGCAGCCCGAGTAGCGGGGGGGACACCGGGGAGCTGTTTTTT	CASSPSSGGDTGELFF
NA	TRBV7-9	NA	TRBJ1-2	TGTGCCAGCAGCTTAGACGGTACCTATGGCTACACCTTC	CASSLDGTYGYTF
NA	TRBV6-5	NA	TRBJ1-4	TGTGCCAGCAGTCGCCATCGGGGTTGGAATGAAAAACTGTTTTTT	CASSRHRGWNEKLFF
NA	TRBV24-1	NA	TRBJ1-3	TGTGCCACCAGTGATTACACTGGAAACACCATATATTTT	CATSDYTGNTIYF
NA	TRBV2	NA	TRBJ2-2	TGTGCCAGCAGTACTCCCGGGGAGCTGTTTTTT	CASSTPGELFF
NA	TRBV7-9	NA	TRBJ1-5	TGTGCCAGCAGCTTAGCCAACCAGCCCCAGCATTTT	CASSLANQPQHF
NA	TRBV28	NA	TRBJ2-1	TGTGCCAGCAGTTTTATAGGCCTCGCCGACAATGAGCAGTTCTTC	CASSFIGLADNEQFF
NA	TRBV5-6	NA	TRBJ1-5	TGTGCCAGCAGCTTGTTTTGGGGAAATCAGCCCCAGCATTTT	CASSLFWGNQPQHF
few	TRBV5-6	NA	TRBJ2-7	TGTGCCAGCAGCTCCGCCGGGGAGACAATATCCTACGAGCAGTACTTC	CASSSAGETISYEQYF
NA	TRBV7-9	NA	TRBJ1-2	TGTGCCAGCGAATTCGGGAACCGGGCAGAAGCTGGCTACACCTTC	CASEFGNRAEAGYTF
NA	TRBV4-3	NA	TRBJ1-2	TGCGCCAGCAGCCCCGTGGGGGGCGAAGGCTATGGCTACACCTTC	CASSPVGGEGYGYTF
NA	TRBV7-8	NA	TRBJ1-4	TGTGCCAGCAGCGCCTGGGGGCTTACGACTAATGAAAAACTGTTTTTT	CASSAWGLTTNEKLFF
NA	TRBV7-9	NA	TRBJ1-2	TGTGCCAGCAGCTCATCGGACGGCGACTTC	CASSSSDGDF
NA	TRBV30	NA	TRBJ2-7	TGTGCCTGGAGTGACCCCTACGAGCAGTACTTC	CAWSDPYEQYF